This T cell receptor (beta chain) came from a study of T cells in Graves' hyperthyroidism and ophthalmopathy. This CDR3 contains 14 residues. V lost 1 base, J lost 3 bases, and 10 bases lay in between. The germline V gene has CDR1 SGHTA and CDR2 FQGNSA. TCR beta CDR3 region amplification was performed from RNA transcripts. Primed by the HTBI set, a first-round RT-PCR was run on the TCR CDR3. TCRdb reprocessed the multiplex PCR reads with MiXCR, giving one entry per CDR3 protein. The data hold over 700,000 distinct CDR3 sequences, with about 38% observed a single time. This clonotype was detected only a few times.

V and J are TRBV7-2 and TRBJ2-7; TRBD2 might be the D (5 bases). This sequence originates from a man aged 18 to 30 with Graves' hyperthyroidism. Sequencing was performed on blood. This CDR3 is CASSLDWEFYEQYF. In DNA form, the CDR3 reads TGTGCCAGCAGCTTAGATTGGGAGTTCTACGAGCAGTACTTC.